This is a list of T cell receptor beta chains from one sample in a study of blood T cell repertoires in COVID-19. The protocol was immunoSEQ multiplex PCR, while the TCRdb copy is restricted to in-frame clones and leaves out a portion. The data show 200,000 to 300,000 clones, approximately 89% seen once. The source material was peripheral blood. These receptors came from a woman aged 45-59 years with acute or convalescent COVID-19. The CDR3 runs from the conserved cysteine through the conserved F or W. Fields, in order: D gene, clone size, V gene, J gene, CDR3 DNA, CDR3 protein. A D gene is named only where the DNA matches it firmly. Some rows mark clone size as missing; the rest say once, few, many or name a class of expanded clone.

>TRBD2|.|TRBV19|TRBJ2-1
TGTGCCAGTAGAGAATATAGCGCTAGCGGGGGCAATGAGCAGTTCTTC
CASREYSASGGNEQFF
>TRBD2|.|TRBV29-1|TRBJ2-2
TGCAGCGTCGGACTAGCGTACAACACCGGGGAGCTGTTTTTT
CSVGLAYNTGELFF
>.|.|TRBV19|TRBJ2-7
TGTGCCAGTAGTATTGAAGGGGGATCCTACGAGCAGTACTTC
CASSIEGGSYEQYF
>TRBD2|once|TRBV25-1|TRBJ2-2
TGTGCCAGCAGTGAAGGACTAGCGGCGAACACCGGGGAGCTGTTTTTT
CASSEGLAANTGELFF
>.|.|TRBV28|TRBJ1-4
TGTGCCAGCAGTTTAGGGTCAGGGTTTGGTGAAAAACTGTTTTTT
CASSLGSGFGEKLFF
>TRBD2|.|TRBV9|TRBJ2-3
TGTGCCAGCAGCCCCTCCACACTAGCGGACCCCACAGATACGCAGTATTTT
CASSPSTLADPTDTQYF
>TRBD1|.|TRBV2|TRBJ2-5
TGTGCGGGCAGGGGGCGCGAGACCCAGTACTTC
CAGRGRETQYF
>.|.|TRBV28|TRBJ2-3
TGTGCCAGCAGTACGGACTTTCGAGATACGCAGTATTTT
CASSTDFRDTQYF
>TRBD1|.|TRBV7-2|TRBJ1-5
TGTGCCAGCAGCTCCAGACAGGGGAGCAATCAGCCCCAGCATTTT
CASSSRQGSNQPQHF
>TRBD1|.|TRBV4-3|TRBJ2-5
TGCGCCAGCAGCCCTTCTCCGGGACAGGGGGAGACCCAGTACTTC
CASSPSPGQGETQYF
>TRBD1|.|TRBV7-6|TRBJ1-6
TGTGCCAGCAGCTTGACGGGACAGGGAAATTCACCCCTCCACTTT
CASSLTGQGNSPLHF
>TRBD2|.|TRBV7-2|TRBJ2-1
TGTGCCAGCGGCTCTAGCGGATACAATGAGCAGTTCTTC
CASGSSGYNEQFF
>.|.|TRBV5-6|TRBJ2-3
TGTGCCAGCAGCCTCAGTCCCACAGATACGCAGTATTTT
CASSLSPTDTQYF
>TRBD1|.|TRBV18|TRBJ2-7
TGTGCCAGCTCACCATCTAAGGGACAGGGGATCTACGAGCAGTACTTC
CASSPSKGQGIYEQYF
>.|once|TRBV30|TRBJ1-6
TGTGCCTGGAGTACCGTCGGGGCTGCGGGATCACCCCTCCACTTT
CAWSTVGAAGSPLHF
>.|.|TRBV10-2|TRBJ1-5
TGCGCCAGCAGTGAGTCGGGGGGAAGACAGCCCCAGCATTTT
CASSESGGRQPQHF
>TRBD1|.|TRBV27|TRBJ2-2
TGTGCCAGCAGTTTGTCAACAGGGGTGACCGGGGAGCTGTTTTTT
CASSLSTGVTGELFF
>TRBD1|.|TRBV28|TRBJ2-2
TGTGCCAGCAGTCCGGACAGGGGGAACACCGGGGAGCTGTTTTTT
CASSPDRGNTGELFF
>.|.|TRBV7-2|TRBJ1-1
TGTGCCAGCAGCTTAGCGACAGTTAACACTGAAGCTTTCTTT
CASSLATVNTEAFF
>TRBD1|.|TRBV5-4|TRBJ1-3
TGTGCCAGCAGCGGGGACAGGAGCGCTGGAAACACCATATATTTT
CASSGDRSAGNTIYF
>.|.|TRBV24-1|TRBJ1-3
TGTGCCACCAGTGACCCCAACAGGGAAGGCTCCGGAAACACCATATATTTT
CATSDPNREGSGNTIYF
>TRBD1|.|TRBV19|TRBJ1-5
TGTGCCAGTAGTACAGTGAGACAGGGACAGCCCCAGCATTTT
CASSTVRQGQPQHF
>.|.|TRBV5-1|TRBJ1-1
TGCGCCAGCAGTCCGGACATACTTAACACTGAAGCTTTCTTT
CASSPDILNTEAFF
>.|.|TRBV21-1|TRBJ1-6
TGTGCCAGCATGAGGGCCGGGTCACCCCTCCACTTT
CASMRAGSPLHF
>TRBD1|.|TRBV14|TRBJ2-2
TGTGCCAGCAGCCTTTTCCCGGGACAGGGGGCAACCGGGGAGCTGTTTTTT
CASSLFPGQGATGELFF